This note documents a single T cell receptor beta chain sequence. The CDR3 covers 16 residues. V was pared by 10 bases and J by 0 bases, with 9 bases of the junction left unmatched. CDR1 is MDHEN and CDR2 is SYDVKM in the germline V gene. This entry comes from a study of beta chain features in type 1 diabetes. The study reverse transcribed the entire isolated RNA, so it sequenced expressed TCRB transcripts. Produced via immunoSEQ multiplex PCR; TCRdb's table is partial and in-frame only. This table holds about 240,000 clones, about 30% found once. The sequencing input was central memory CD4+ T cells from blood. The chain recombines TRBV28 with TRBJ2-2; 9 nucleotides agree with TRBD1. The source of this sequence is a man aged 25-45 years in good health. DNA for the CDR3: TGTGCCACCAGGGAAAGACAGGGGGCGAACACCGGGGAGCTGTTTTTT. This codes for CATRERQGANTGELFF.